This T cell receptor beta chain derives from a study of cytomegalovirus exposure and HLA in healthy donors. Points from the study as a whole: The authors assumed roughly uniform sequencing depth across donors for presence/absence analyses. A likely sequencing artifact accounted for one observed cluster of highly shared sequence variants. A missense DCLRE1C variant was associated with V- and J-gene trimming of TCR beta chains in a later analysis, and an independent cohort replicated the association.

As for this clone: Its antigen is as yet unknown.

It was with 60 Vbeta and 13 Jbeta primers that the PCR ran. The method was immunoSEQ multiplex PCR; TCRdb's version includes in-frame clones alone and lacks a portion of them. This table has about 130,000 clones, about four fifths appearing once. The V gene's germline CDR1 is SGHRS and CDR2 YFSETQ. V gave up 4 bases and J gave up 4 bases; unmatched junction bases: 11. The CDR3 has 15 residues. The sequence was obtained from a man younger than 45 in good health. The rearrangement joins TRBV5-1 to TRBJ2-7; TRBD1 matches 7 bases. Material for sequencing was PBMCs. CDR3 in amino acids: CASSPQTGFGYEQYF. CDR3 sequence (DNA): TGCGCCAGCAGCCCTCAGACAGGGTTTGGGTACGAGCAGTACTTC.